The 21 T cell receptor beta chains below all came from one sample that was sequenced in a study of T cell repertoires in cytomegalovirus infection. One entry per CDR3 protein, called by TCRdb with MiXCR from the reads. The data contain about 920,000 distinct CDR3 sequences, approximately 31% of them seen just once; the ten biggest clones take up 10% to 15%. The antigens these receptors bind are not known. The source was cultured CD8+ T cells from PBMCs, collected from culture after CMV antigen stimulation. These receptors all come from a human donor in good health (CMV status not recorded). Some clones in this sample may be carry-over from other donors' samples.

In this sample, this clonotype turned up a few times. This chain joins TRBV15 and TRBJ2-1; tentatively, D is TRBD2 (6 bases). Trimming removed 6 bases at V and 8 bases at J, with 17 bases between. Germline values: CDR1 LNHNV, CDR2 YYDKDF (reference sequence). This CDR3 spans 14 amino acids. The CDR3 reads CATRGGTGWDEQFF. CDR3 DNA sequence: TGTGCCACCAGAGGAGGGACCGGGTGGGATGAGCAGTTCTTC.

J is TRBJ2-7 and V is TRBV15, with D possibly matching TRBD1 (5 bases). CDR1 and CDR2 from the germline V gene are LNHNV and YYDKDF (reference sequence). Trimming removed 1 base at V and 6 bases at J, with 7 bases between. There are 12 residues in the CDR3. CDR3 DNA: TGTGCCACCAGCAGAGGACAGAGCGAGCAGTACTTC. This sequence encodes CATSRGQSEQYF.

The V and J genes are TRBV10-2 and TRBJ1-1, with a tentative D call TRBD1 (5 bases). Germline V CDR1 and CDR2: WSHSY, SAAADI. Trimming stripped 2 bases from V and 5 bases from J, with 15 bases between. The length of the CDR3 is 15 residues. In DNA, the CDR3 is TGCGCCAGCAGTGAGGCTGGGGGGAGTCTGACTGAAGCTTTCTTT. Translating it yields CASSEAGGSLTEAFF.

This clonotype has a count of ten or more. The V call is TRBV7-2, the J call TRBJ2-1, with a tentative D call TRBD2 (5 bases). Per the germline V gene, CDR1 is SGHTA and CDR2 is FQGNSA. The CDR3 runs 16 residues. Deletions cut 5 bases from V and 10 bases from J, with 24 bases between. CDR3 sequence: CASSPLPGTTLGEQFF. The CDR3 DNA follows: TGTGCCAGCAGCCCTCTTCCGGGAACCACTTTAGGGGAGCAGTTCTTC.

This clonotype is a singleton in its sample. The J gene is TRBJ1-1, the V gene TRBV19; D is unclear. Per germline, CDR1 LNHDA and CDR2 SQIVND (reference sequence). V gave up 10 bases and J gave up 5 bases, with 17 bases separating them. The CDR3 has 13 residues. CDR3 sequence reads: CATRWKGGTEAFF. Written as DNA, the CDR3 is TGTGCCACTAGATGGAAGGGAGGGACTGAAGCTTTCTTT.

V usage is TRBV28 and J usage is TRBJ2-3, with D possibly TRBD1 on 5 matching bases. Trimming stripped 8 bases from V and 1 base from J, with 10 bases between. Germline loops: CDR1 MDHEN, CDR2 SYDVKM. The length of the CDR3 is 13 residues. The CDR3 here is CASQGIGTDTQYF. The CDR3 DNA reads TGTGCCAGCCAGGGAATAGGCACAGATACGCAGTATTTT.

The chain is built from TRBV5-4 and TRBJ2-1; 8 positions match TRBD2. Germline CDR1 is SGHNT and CDR2 is YYREEE (reference sequence). This CDR3 has 19 residues. V dropped 1 base and J dropped 8; count of bases not matched to a gene: 20. CDR3 nucleotides: TGTGCCAGCAGCTTGAGTTCCAGCGGGGGCCCCCACGGTATCGATGAGCAGTTCTTC. This gives the protein CASSLSSSGGPHGIDEQFF. Complete variable domain (other parts from reference TRBV5-4 and TRBJ2-1): ETGVTQSPTHLIKTRGQQVTLRCSSQSGHNTVSWYQQALGQGPQFIFQYYREEENGRGNFPPRFSGLQFPNYSSELNVNALELDDSALYLCASSLSSSGGPHGIDEQFFGPGTRLTVL.

The rearrangement links TRBV5-5 to TRBJ1-1; no reliable D call. The CDR3 covers 16 residues. The germline V gene encodes CDR1 SGHKS and CDR2 YYEKEE (reference sequence). Trimming removed 2 bases at V and 0 bases at J, with 14 bases between. The CDR3 DNA sequence: TGTGCCAGCAGCTTTTGGGCTGGAGTTATGAACACTGAAGCTTTCTTT. This codes for CASSFWAGVMNTEAFF.

The V call is TRBV7-9, the J call TRBJ2-1; D is possibly TRBD1 (5 bases). V was clipped by 1 base and J by 2 bases, with 9 bases between them. CDR1 and CDR2 from the germline V gene are SEHNR and FQNEAQ (reference sequence). CDR3 length equals 15 residues. CDR3 nucleotides: TGTGCCAGCAGCTTAGTAGGGGAAGCCTACAATGAGCAGTTCTTC. Its protein product is CASSLVGEAYNEQFF.

The chain has TRBV15 and TRBJ2-1; D may be TRBD2 (6 bases). Trimming stripped 8 bases from V and 5 bases from J, with 16 bases between. The germline V gene has CDR1 LNHNV and CDR2 YYDKDF (reference sequence). This CDR3 contains 14 residues. CDR3 bases: TGTGCCACCGCCGGGGGTGTGGGGGACAATGAGCAGTTCTTC. As protein: CATAGGVGDNEQFF.

V usage is TRBV27 and J usage is TRBJ2-5, with 7 bases fitting TRBD2. This CDR3 is built from 12 residues. The germline V gene encodes CDR1 MNHEY and CDR2 SMNVEV (reference sequence). Trimming at V came to 10 bases and at J to 2 bases, leaving 4 bases not matched to a gene. The CDR3 sequence: CAIGGTQETQYF. CDR3 sequence (DNA): TGTGCCATCGGGGGGACTCAAGAGACCCAGTACTTC.

This rearrangement joins TRBV27 to TRBJ1-1; possibly TRBD1 for D (6 bases). V was clipped by 5 bases and J by 4 bases, with 11 bases between them. Germline values: CDR1 MNHEY, CDR2 SMNVEV (reference sequence). The CDR3 runs 13 residues. Here the CDR3 reads CASSANRATEAFF. As DNA, the CDR3 is TGTGCCAGCAGTGCCAACAGGGCCACTGAAGCTTTCTTT.

V gene TRBV6-2 or TRBV6-3 combines with J gene TRBJ2-1; D gene uncertain. CDR3 length equals 11 residues. Germline values: CDR1 MNHEY, CDR2 SVGEGT. Trimming shortened V by 7 bases and J by 7 bases, and 8 bases separated the two germline ends. CDR3: CASTATNEQFF. Here the CDR3 DNA reads TGTGCCAGCACAGCGACTAATGAGCAGTTCTTC.

This clonotype was seen many times. The V call is TRBV7-9, the J call TRBJ2-2, with TRBD1 matching 7 bases. This CDR3 has 15 residues. V shed 8 bases and J 2 bases; nucleotides not matched to a gene: 8. Germline lookup yields CDR1 SEHNR and CDR2 FQNEAQ (reference sequence). In DNA form, the CDR3 reads TGTGCCAGCCGGGCCCGGGACAGAAACACCGGGGAGCTGTTTTTT. Residues: CASRARDRNTGELFF.

This clonotype was seen a handful of times. V and J are TRBV5-6 and TRBJ2-1; either TRBD1 or TRBD2 may supply D (5 bases each). With 4 bases removed from V and 2 bases from J, the gap between germline ends came to 16 bases. CDR1 SGHDT and CDR2 YYEEEE come from the germline V gene. This CDR3 region has 16 residues. For the CDR3, the DNA is TGTGCCAGCAGCCCACGGGGCCCGGGCGCCTACAATGAGCAGTTCTTC. Protein sequence: CASSPRGPGAYNEQFF.

The chain links TRBV6-1 to TRBJ2-1; D gene unclear. The germline V and J ends were trimmed by 2 bases and 5 bases, with 13 bases remaining between them. Germline-derived CDR1 and CDR2 are MNHNS and SASEGT. This CDR3 is built from 15 residues. As DNA, the CDR3 is TGTGCCAGCAGTGAAAGGAGACTGACTCACAATGAGCAGTTCTTC. Translating gives CASSERRLTHNEQFF.

The gene calls are TRBV29-1 and TRBJ2-7, with D uncertain. The CDR3 contains 13 residues. Per the germline V gene, CDR1 is SQVTM and CDR2 is ANQGSEA. V was shortened by 0 bases and J by 1 base, with 7 bases between the two germline ends. The CDR3 here is CSVEDVVSYEQYF. For the CDR3, the DNA is TGCAGCGTTGAAGATGTGGTTTCCTACGAGCAGTACTTC.

V is TRBV12-3 or TRBV12-4 and J is TRBJ2-7; perhaps TRBD2 as D (6 bases). The V end lost 1 base, the J end lost 2 bases, and 12 bases lay between the germline ends. This CDR3 is built from 15 residues. The DNA for the CDR3 is TGTGCCAGCAGTTTAGGCTCCCCGGGGGCCTACGAGCAGTACTTC. It codes for CASSLGSPGAYEQYF.

In its sample, this clonotype was seen a few times. J is TRBJ1-1 and V is TRBV4-1; 8 bases are shared with TRBD1. The V gene end was trimmed by 1 base and the J gene end by 6 bases; junction bases not matched to a gene: 4. Germline V CDR1 and CDR2: MGHRA, YSYEKL. There are 14 residues in the CDR3. The CDR3: CASSQGTGFPEAFF. CDR3 coding DNA: TGCGCCAGCAGCCAAGGGACAGGGTTCCCTGAAGCTTTCTTT.

The CDR3 coding sequence is TGTGCCAGCAACAAGGGACATACCTCCTACGAGCAGTACGTC. Protein: CASNKGHTSYEQYV. The rearrangement joins TRBV6-2 or TRBV6-3 to TRBJ2-7; possible D gene TRBD1, 6 bases. The V and J ends lost 7 bases and 0 bases respectively, with 13 bases between them. Germline V gene data show CDR1 as MNHEY and CDR2 as SVGEGT. This CDR3 comprises 14 residues.

This chain connects TRBV27 to TRBJ2-7, with 8 nucleotides matching TRBD2. This CDR3 has 16 amino acids. The V and J ends lost 5 bases and 1 base, in that order; junction bases with no gene match: 10. Germline lookup yields CDR1 MNHEY and CDR2 SMNVEV (reference sequence). CDR3 DNA: TGTGCCAGCAGTGGACCCGGGAGGGGCCTATCCTACGAGCAGTACTTC. This translates into CASSGPGRGLSYEQYF.